The present T cell receptor beta chain was sequenced within a study of blood T cell repertoires in COVID-19. Study details: Sample material is recorded as cDNA or gDNA derived from T cells, B-cell-depleted T cells, or PBMCs.

Trimming pared 3 bases from V and 4 bases from J, leaving 9 bases between. This CDR3 is built from 13 residues. CDR1 is SEHNR, CDR2 FQNEAQ, per germline (reference sequence). The assay was immunoSEQ multiplex PCR, and TCRdb's table has in-frame clones only and misses some. The sample carries 200,000 or so clones, roughly four fifths recorded once. The clonotype originates from a woman aged 55-70 years with acute or convalescent COVID-19. The chain uses TRBV7-9 and TRBJ1-1; D gene ambiguous. The sequenced material came from peripheral blood. The CDR3 DNA sequence: TGTGCCAGCAGCTTGTACGAGGCCACTGAAGCTTTCTTT. This encodes CASSLYEATEAFF.